The 18 T cell receptor beta chains in this list originate from one sample, sequenced in a study of T cell changes during pregnancy in multiple sclerosis. The method was immunoSEQ multiplex PCR; TCRdb's version includes in-frame clones alone and lacks a portion of them. The repertoire consists of about 64,000 clones, with more than 90% occurring once and the leading ten covering approximately 1.4%. The specimen was peripheral blood, collected in the second trimester of pregnancy. Source of these receptors: a female donor with multiple sclerosis, enrolled in a pregnancy study.

The CDR3 DNA reads as TGTGCCAGCAGTGTGCTGAGACAGGGACTCTCCTACGAGCAGTACTTC. As protein: CASSVLRQGLSYEQYF. The rearrangement joins TRBV2 to TRBJ2-7; perhaps TRBD1 as D (7 bases). The V end lost 4 bases, the J end lost 0 bases, and 16 bases lay between the germline ends. Germline lookup yields CDR1 SNHLY and CDR2 FYNNEI. The CDR3 has 16 amino acids.

This chain uses TRBV28 with TRBJ1-5; TRBD1 matches 9 bases. The junction had 3 bases not matched to a gene; V was cut back by 5 bases and J by 1 base. This CDR3 is built from 15 residues. Looked up from germline, CDR1 is MDHEN and CDR2 is SYDVKM. CDR3 nucleotides: TGTGCCAGCAGTCCACAGGGGGCCAGCAATCAGCCCCAGCATTTT. Translation gives CASSPQGASNQPQHF.

V usage is TRBV5-1 and J usage is TRBJ2-3; 10 nucleotides agree with TRBD2. This CDR3 spans 18 amino acids. Germline V gene data show CDR1 as SGHRS and CDR2 as YFSETQ. V was pared by 1 base and J by 5 bases, with 13 bases of the junction left unmatched. CDR3 region: CASSLLSASGSLLDTQYF. The CDR3 DNA reads TGCGCCAGCAGCTTGCTGTCGGCTAGCGGGAGTTTATTAGATACGCAGTATTTT.

This clone came up once. Here the CDR3 reads CATSRGWVRGQPQHF. In DNA, the CDR3 is TGTGCCACCAGCAGAGGGTGGGTTAGAGGTCAGCCCCAGCATTTT. The rearrangement links TRBV15 to TRBJ1-5; the D is unclear. CDR1 is LNHNV and CDR2 is YYDKDF in the germline V gene (reference sequence). Deletions cut 1 base from V and 6 bases from J, with 13 bases between. This CDR3 comprises 15 residues.

On this clone: One end of the junction fails to match germline, which may point to a read error. The gene calls are TRBV7-7 and TRBJ2-2, with 7 bases matching TRBD2. The CDR3 has 16 residues. In germline, CDR1 is SSHAT, CDR2 FNYEAQ (reference sequence). The CDR3 sequence: CASSLQAAGMPGELFF. The CDR3 DNA reads TGTGCTAGCAGCTTACAAGCAGCGGGAATGCCCGGGGAGCTGTTTTTT.

The V and J genes are TRBV5-5 and TRBJ1-1, with 9 bases lining up with TRBD1. The CDR3 contains 14 residues. Per the germline V gene, CDR1 is SGHKS and CDR2 is YYEKEE (reference sequence). The V gene end was trimmed by 3 bases and the J gene end by 2 bases; junction bases not matched to a gene: 2. CDR3 loop: CASSWGQGNTEAFF. The CDR3 DNA reads as TGTGCCAGCAGCTGGGGACAGGGCAACACTGAAGCTTTCTTT.

This chain uses TRBV5-1 with TRBJ1-5; 10 positions agree with TRBD1. The CDR3 is 15 residues long. The junction had 2 bases not matched to a gene; V was cut back by 3 bases and J by 2 bases. Per germline, CDR1 SGHRS and CDR2 YFSETQ. CDR3 protein: CASSSGTGGNQPQHF. The CDR3 DNA reads as TGCGCCAGCAGCTCCGGGACAGGGGGCAATCAGCCCCAGCATTTT.

This rearrangement joins TRBV14 to TRBJ2-7; no clear D. The CDR3 loop spans 11 amino acids. Trimming pared 1 base from V and 5 bases from J, leaving 3 bases between. Germline CDR1 reads SGHDN; CDR2 reads FVKESK. CDR3 residues: CASSQANEQYF. CDR3 in DNA: TGTGCCAGCAGCCAAGCCAACGAGCAGTACTTC. The full variable domain, its missing parts supplied by reference TRBV14 and TRBJ2-7, is EAGVTQFPSHSVIEKGQTVTLRCDPISGHDNLYWYRRVMGKEIKFLLHFVKESKQDESGMPNNRFLAERTGGTYSTLKVQPAELEDSGVYFCASSQANEQYFGPGTRLTVT.

V and J are TRBV19 and TRBJ2-1; 9 positions agree with TRBD2. This CDR3 has 16 residues. V trimming: 4 bases; J trimming: 7 bases; junction bases outside the gene matches: 11. Per germline, CDR1 LNHDA and CDR2 SQIVND (reference sequence). CDR3 DNA: TGTGCCAGTAGTACTGTAGCGGGAGCCCGAATAAATGAGCAGTTCTTC. It specifies CASSTVAGARINEQFF.

The chain recombines TRBV10-3 with TRBJ2-1; weak D call: TRBD1 (6 bases). CDR3 length: 13 residues. Germline values: CDR1 ENHRY, CDR2 SYGVKD. V lost 9 bases, J lost 3 bases, and 12 bases lay in between. CDR3 DNA sequence: TGTGCCATATCGGGACATGGCTACAATGAGCAGTTCTTC. Protein product: CAISGHGYNEQFF.

The chain couples TRBV19 to TRBJ2-1; 8 bases line up with TRBD2. V lost 5 bases, J lost 6 bases, and 12 bases stayed unmatched. Germline CDR1 reads LNHDA; CDR2 reads SQIVND (reference sequence). This CDR3 is 16 amino acids long. DNA for the CDR3: TGTGCCAGTAGTCCGCAGGGACTAGTCATGTCCAATGAGCAGTTCTTC. Protein: CASSPQGLVMSNEQFF.

This clone was detected only once. This sequence joins TRBV30 and TRBJ2-1; D might be TRBD1 or TRBD2, each matching 6 bases. Germline V gene lookup returns CDR1 GTSNPN and CDR2 SVGIG (reference sequence). The CDR3 runs 11 residues. V dropped 5 bases and J dropped 11 bases, with 13 bases sitting between them. The CDR3 spells CAWGGGTKQFF. The CDR3 DNA is TGTGCCTGGGGTGGGGGGACAAAGCAGTTCTTC.

The table lists this clone with a count of one. The CDR3 here is CASSERTGYSGQPQHF. The CDR3 region has the DNA TGCGCCAGCAGTGAGAGGACAGGGTATTCTGGTCAGCCCCAGCATTTT. The J gene is TRBJ1-5, the V gene TRBV10-2; TRBD1 matches 8 bases. CDR3 length: 16 amino acids. The V segment lost 2 bases and the J segment 6 bases; nucleotides outside the gene matches: 9. From germline, CDR1 is WSHSY and CDR2 SAAADI.

The chain employs TRBV7-2 and TRBJ2-3; 11 positions match TRBD2. The CDR3 runs 16 residues. J was trimmed by 4 bases and V by 5 bases; bases with no gene match: 8. Germline CDR1 SGHTA, CDR2 FQGNSA. This CDR3 reads CASSPGLAASSDTQYF. CDR3 bases: TGTGCCAGCAGCCCGGGACTAGCGGCCTCCTCAGATACGCAGTATTTT.

This clone was recorded once. The chain employs TRBV28 and TRBJ2-6, with D possibly matching TRBD2 (5 bases). CDR3 size: 15 residues. From germline, CDR1 is MDHEN and CDR2 SYDVKM. Between the trimmed V and J ends, which lost 2 bases and 3 bases, there was a span of 8 bases. Here the CDR3 reads CASSLEGSGANVLTF. The CDR3 region has the DNA TGTGCCAGCAGTTTAGAGGGAAGTGGGGCCAACGTCCTGACTTTC.

This sequence joins TRBV7-2 and TRBJ1-1; 9 nucleotides align to TRBD1. CDR1 is SGHTA and CDR2 is FQGNSA in the germline V gene. The trim removed 3 bases at V and 2 bases at J, leaving 4 bases unmatched. This CDR3 region has 15 residues. In nucleotides, the CDR3 is TGTGCCAGCAGCTTCGGACAGGGGATTAACACTGAAGCTTTCTTT. It translates to CASSFGQGINTEAFF.

The V and J genes are TRBV5-1 and TRBJ2-1; 13 positions match TRBD2. The J segment lost 6 bases and the V segment lost 4 bases, leaving 4 bases of the junction unmatched. CDR3 length: 15 amino acids. Germline-derived CDR1 and CDR2 are SGHRS and YFSETQ. This CDR3 is CASSPGLAGSNEQFF. CDR3 DNA sequence: TGCGCCAGCAGCCCGGGACTAGCGGGATCCAATGAGCAGTTCTTC.

The chain is built from TRBV10-3 and TRBJ1-5, with unresolved D. Trimming shortened V by 4 bases and J by 7 bases, and 14 bases separated the two germline ends. CDR1 and CDR2 (germline): ENHRY, SYGVKD. This CDR3 comprises 14 residues. The chain's CDR3 is CAISAEGNRQPQHF. The CDR3 DNA sequence: TGTGCCATCAGTGCGGAGGGTAATAGACAGCCCCAGCATTTT.